This T cell receptor beta chain derives from a study of cytomegalovirus exposure and HLA in healthy donors. General observations from the study: Highest at DRB1 and lowest at HLA-C, TCR association rates differed among HLA loci in a later analysis. The study designated roughly 150 TCR beta chains cytomegalovirus-associated. One variant, a missense change in DCLRE1C, was linked in a later analysis to TCR beta V- and J-gene trimming. Presence/absence results assume similar sequencing depth per donor, which may not hold.

A multiplex PCR was run with 60 Vbeta primers and 13 Jbeta primers. The assay was immunoSEQ multiplex PCR, and TCRdb's table has in-frame clones only and misses some. The sample carries 300,000 or so clones, 84% recorded once. This CDR3 region has 15 residues. The junction had 9 bases not matched to a gene; V was cut back by 5 bases and J by 7 bases. The germline V gene has CDR1 LNHDA and CDR2 SQIVND (reference sequence). This clone was found a few times. Its antigen is not identified. The source of this sequence is a woman aged 40 to 50 in good health and CMV-seropositive. The gene calls are TRBV19 and TRBJ1-4; 8 bases are shared with TRBD1. Sequenced input: PBMCs. CDR3 amino acids: CASSARQGFGEKLFF. CDR3 coding DNA: TGTGCCAGTAGTGCCAGACAGGGGTTTGGTGAAAAACTGTTTTTT.